The 22 T cell receptor beta chains below were found in one sample sequenced in a study of identical twins. TCRdb called the 5' RACE reads again in MiXCR, with one record for every CDR3 protein. The table lists hundreds of thousands of distinct CDR3 sequences, about 20% of them singletons, with around 13% in the top ten. This same sample was also taken into another study, of T cells expressing NK-cell markers.

What was sequenced was PBMCs. These receptors all come from a woman between 18 and 29 years old in good health.

The chain carries TRBV10-1 and TRBJ2-2; TRBD2 aligns across 12 bases. Trimming took 4 bases from V and 1 from J; bases not matched to a gene: 4. From germline, CDR1 is WNHNN and CDR2 SYGVQD (reference sequence). The CDR3 is 17 residues long. CDR3 loop: CASSGLAGAKNTGELFF. CDR3 DNA: TGCGCCAGCAGTGGACTAGCGGGGGCCAAGAACACCGGGGAGCTGTTTTTT.

In this sample, this clonotype turned up many times. V and J are TRBV10-3 and TRBJ2-7; D perhaps matches TRBD2 (6 bases). V shed 4 bases and J shed 2 bases, with 12 bases lying between them. The germline gives CDR1 ENHRY, CDR2 SYGVKD. CDR3 length: 14 amino acids. CDR3 bases: TGTGCCATCAGTGTTAGCAGCGGGCCCTACGAGCAGTACTTC. Its protein is CAISVSSGPYEQYF.

The gene calls are TRBV10-3 and TRBJ2-2; the match to TRBD2 covers 10 bases. V lost 11 bases and J lost 7; bases outside the gene matches: 19. Germline V gives CDR1 ENHRY, CDR2 SYGVKD. The CDR3 sequence is 17 residues long. The CDR3 DNA sequence: TGTGCCTCCCATCCCCATTTAGCGGGAGGAGCCCACGGGGAGCTGTTTTTT. Translating it yields CASHPHLAGGAHGELFF.

Here the CDR3 reads CSARSEGPSNTGELFF. In nucleotides, the CDR3 is TGCAGTGCTAGGTCCGAGGGACCTTCGAACACCGGGGAGCTGTTTTTT. The J gene is TRBJ2-2, the V gene TRBV20-1; D possibly matches TRBD1 or TRBD2 (5 bases each). The CDR3 runs 16 residues. Trimming stripped 3 bases from V and 0 bases from J, with 14 bases between. The germline CDR1 and CDR2 sequences are DFQATT and SNEGSKA (reference sequence).

V and J are TRBV25-1 and TRBJ2-7; D is unclear. Germline CDR1 reads MGHDK; CDR2 reads SYGVNS. The CDR3 contains 11 residues. Trimming took off 2 bases at V and 6 bases at J, with 5 bases between the two ends. In nucleotides, the CDR3 is TGTGCCAGCAGTGAAGTCTTCGAGCAGTACTTC. This sequence encodes CASSEVFEQYF.

The chain couples TRBV30 to TRBJ1-1; no clear D gene. Germline CDR1 GTSNPN, CDR2 SVGIG (reference sequence). This CDR3 spans 12 amino acids. V was pared by 0 bases and J by 10 bases, with 12 bases between. The CDR3 region has the DNA TGTGCCTGGAGTGTACCGAGGGCAGCAGCTTTCTTT. Translation: CAWSVPRAAAFF. Full variable domain (rest looked up from reference TRBV30 and TRBJ1-1): SQTIHQWPATLVQPVGSPLSLECTVEGTSNPNLYWYRQAAGRGLQLLFYSVGIGQISSEVPQNLSASRPQDRQFILSSKKLLLSDSGFYLCAWSVPRAAAFFGQGTRLTVV.

This chain connects TRBV6-2 or TRBV6-3 to TRBJ2-1; 9 bases line up with TRBD2. Germline V gene sequence: CDR1 MNHEY, CDR2 SVGEGT. This CDR3 region has 15 residues. V lost 6 bases and J lost 7; bases outside the gene matches: 10. This CDR3 is CASRGESGRPNEQFF. CDR3 bases: TGTGCCAGCAGGGGTGAGAGCGGGAGGCCGAATGAGCAGTTCTTC.

The chain links TRBV5-1 to TRBJ1-1; no reliable D call. This CDR3 region has 13 residues. V was shortened by 0 bases and J by 11 bases, with 14 bases between the two germline ends. Germline V gives CDR1 SGHRS, CDR2 YFSETQ. The CDR3 sequence is CASSLVGGSGAFF. In nucleotides, the CDR3 is TGCGCCAGCAGCTTGGTAGGCGGCAGCGGGGCTTTCTTT.

The table lists this clonotype with a few counts. The V call is TRBV7-8, the J call TRBJ2-7; 8 nucleotides line up with TRBD2. CDR1 and CDR2 from the germline V gene are SGHVS and FQNEAQ. The CDR3 extends over 15 amino acids. The V gene end was trimmed by 0 bases and the J gene end by 2 bases; junction bases not matched to a gene: 3. CDR3: CASSLARAGAYEQYF. DNA of the CDR3: TGTGCCAGCAGCTTAGCTCGAGCGGGGGCCTACGAGCAGTACTTC.

V is TRBV12-3 or TRBV12-4 and J is TRBJ1-1; TRBD1 is a possible D gene (5 bases). Trimming left V 5 bases short and J 4 bases short, with 11 bases between. The CDR3 totals 13 residues. CDR3 protein: CASSKIQGTEAFF. The CDR3 DNA reads as TGTGCCAGCAGTAAGATTCAGGGCACTGAAGCTTTCTTT.

This clonotype was observed a few times. This chain connects TRBV18 to TRBJ2-1; unclear D gene. The CDR3 length is 13 residues. V gave up 2 bases and J gave up 12 bases, with 14 bases separating them. Germline V gene lookup returns CDR1 KGHSH and CDR2 LQKENI. The CDR3 here is CASSPFVNELQFF. CDR3 DNA: TGTGCCAGCTCACCATTTGTTAATGAGTTGCAGTTCTTC.

This clonotype was seen ten or more times. The gene calls are TRBV5-1 and TRBJ2-1, with D hard to call. With 7 bases removed from V and 4 bases from J, the gap between germline ends came to 15 bases. CDR3 length: 14 residues. Germline V lookup: CDR1 SGHRS, CDR2 YFSETQ. The CDR3, as DNA: TGCGCCAGCGGATCTGAGAAGGGATACAATGAGCAGTTCTTC. Translation gives CASGSEKGYNEQFF.

The sample holds a few counts of this clonotype. This chain links TRBV29-1 with TRBJ2-7; the D is unclear. The CDR3 is 13 amino acids. The V and J ends lost 8 bases and 6 bases respectively, with 20 bases between them. From germline, CDR1 is SQVTM and CDR2 ANQGSEA. CDR3 nucleotides: TGCAGCTACCTCGGCCGATCCCCTGGCGAGCAGTACTTC. Amino acids: CSYLGRSPGEQYF.

V usage is TRBV27 and J usage is TRBJ2-1; 7 bases agree with TRBD2. The junction had 14 bases not matched to a gene; V was cut back by 5 bases and J by 7 bases. Germline CDR1 is MNHEY and CDR2 is SMNVEV (reference sequence). The CDR3 sequence is 16 residues long. CDR3 bases: TGTGCCAGCAGTCTCTCCGGGGGAGGGTTAGGTAATGAGCAGTTCTTC. This gives the protein CASSLSGGGLGNEQFF.

This clonotype came up a few times. J is TRBJ2-2 and V is TRBV5-1; the match to TRBD1 covers 9 bases. Germline trimming cut 7 bases from V and 3 bases from J; bases unmatched to any gene: 4. CDR3 size: 14 residues. CDR1 SGHRS and CDR2 YFSETQ come from the germline V gene. The CDR3, as DNA: TGCGCCAGCGGGGACAGGGCGGACACCGGGGAGCTGTTTTTT. Translation gives CASGDRADTGELFF.

This chain links TRBV7-6 with TRBJ2-1, with D tentatively TRBD2 (5 bases). V lost 1 base and J lost 7, with 14 bases in between. The CDR3 is 15 amino acids. Germline V gene lookup returns CDR1 SGHVS and CDR2 FNYEAQ. As DNA, the CDR3 is TGTGCCAGCAGCTTAGGGGGTTTAGGAGGAAATGAGCAGTTCTTC. Its translation is CASSLGGLGGNEQFF.

For the CDR3, the DNA is TGTGCCATCACTGGGTCTGGCGCTGAAGCTTTCTTT. Translation: CAITGSGAEAFF. The V call is TRBV10-3, the J call TRBJ1-1; no definite D call. CDR1 is ENHRY, CDR2 SYGVKD, per germline. V dropped 7 bases and J dropped 6 bases, with 12 bases sitting between them. CDR3 size: 12 residues.

This clonotype appeared a few times. The rearrangement links TRBV9 to TRBJ2-7; D may be TRBD1 (5 bases). The CDR3 runs to 13 residues. Trimming pared 0 bases from V and 2 bases from J, leaving 6 bases between. Germline CDR1 SGDLS, CDR2 YYNGEE. In DNA form, the CDR3 reads TGTGCCAGCAGCGTAGAGGACACCTACGAGCAGTACTTC. It codes for CASSVEDTYEQYF.

The V gene is TRBV12-3 or TRBV12-4, the J gene TRBJ2-2; TRBD1 agrees at 9 bases. This CDR3 has 15 amino acids. V lost 4 bases, J lost 6 bases, and 6 bases stayed unmatched. CDR3 region: CASSYTGGLAGELFF. DNA of the CDR3: TGTGCCAGCAGTTATACAGGGGGCTTAGCCGGGGAGCTGTTTTTT.

Many counts were recorded for this clonotype. The chain's CDR3 is CSVLVNTEAFF. CDR3 nucleotide sequence: TGCAGCGTTTTAGTGAACACTGAAGCTTTCTTT. The chain links TRBV29-1 to TRBJ1-1; no clear D gene. V was pared by 5 bases and J by 0 bases, with 4 bases between. This CDR3 spans 11 amino acids. Germline CDR1 SQVTM, CDR2 ANQGSEA.

The CDR3 DNA is TGTGCCAGCAGCTCCACAGGGGGGGGGCCCAATGAGCAGTTCTTC. The encoded protein is CASSSTGGGPNEQFF. The chain uses TRBV7-6 and TRBJ2-1; D is perhaps TRBD1 (8 bases). The V end was cut by 4 bases, the J end by 6 bases, with 16 bases between. The CDR3 covers 15 residues. The germline V gene has CDR1 SGHVS and CDR2 FNYEAQ.

This chain joins TRBV20-1 and TRBJ2-1; TRBD1 might be the D (6 bases). V shed 4 bases and J shed 1 base, with 11 bases lying between them. The CDR3 length is 14 residues. CDR1 is DFQATT and CDR2 is SNEGSKA in the germline V gene (reference sequence). The CDR3 sequence is CSAKDRGSYNEQFF. The DNA for the CDR3 is TGCAGTGCTAAGGATAGGGGGTCCTACAATGAGCAGTTCTTC.